This TCR beta chain is from a study of spatial heterogeneity in lung cancer. This clonotype was recorded many times. Time point meaning: sample taken at primary tumor resection. Samples were obtained from about 72 donors, all untreated early-stage non-small cell lung cancer patients. The input material, whole RNA from tumor, nontumor lung or frozen PBMC, was sequenced unsorted. A unique molecular identifier was attached to every TCR cDNA molecule. TCRdb itself ran the 5' RACE reads through MiXCR, one entry per CDR3 protein. This table holds about 92,000 distinct CDR3 sequences, 10% to 15% found once. Sequenced here: PBMCs, sampled at surgery. The receptor's source is a male donor with early-stage non-small cell lung cancer.

DNA of the CDR3: TGTGCCAGTAGTATGTTAGCGGGGGGCCGGAAAGATACGCAGTATTTT. Protein: CASSMLAGGRKDTQYF. The chain recombines TRBV19 with TRBJ2-3, with 10 bases matching TRBD2. The V segment lost 3 bases and the J segment 5 bases; nucleotides outside the gene matches: 8. Germline V gives CDR1 LNHDA, CDR2 SQIVND (reference sequence). This CDR3 has 16 residues. Filled out from reference TRBV19 and TRBJ2-3, the complete variable domain reads DGGITQSPKYLFRKEGQNVTLSCEQNLNHDAMYWYRQDPGQGLRLIYYSQIVNDFQKGDIAEGYSVSREKKESFPLTVTSAQKNPTAFYLCASSMLAGGRKDTQYFGPGTRLTVL.